The 7 T cell receptor beta chains in this list originate from one sample, sequenced in a study of response to subunit inactivated influenza vaccine. MiXCR, run by TCRdb on the RT-PCR reads, gives a single entry per CDR3 protein. The table records about 530,000 distinct CDR3 sequences, roughly 13% of them present only once. The input for sequencing was PBMCs from blood, taken around seven weeks after vaccination. These receptors all come from a man in his fifties who received an inactivated influenza vaccine.

This clonotype was seen only a few times. The chain couples TRBV20-1 to TRBJ2-3, with 7 bases lining up with TRBD1. V was pared by 2 bases and J by 1 base, with 3 bases of the junction left unmatched. This CDR3 region has 14 residues. Germline values: CDR1 DFQATT, CDR2 SNEGSKA (reference sequence). The chain's CDR3 is CSARRTGGTDTQYF. CDR3 DNA sequence: TGCAGTGCTAGACGGACAGGTGGCACAGATACGCAGTATTTT.

The table lists this clonotype with a few counts. V and J are TRBV4-2 and TRBJ2-7, with TRBD2 as a possible D gene (5 bases). The CDR3 covers 14 residues. V dropped 0 bases and J dropped 5 bases, with 11 bases sitting between them. Germline CDR1 reads LGHNA; CDR2 reads YNFKEQ. The CDR3 spells CASSQDTAGDEQYF. CDR3 coding DNA: TGTGCCAGCAGCCAAGATACCGCCGGGGACGAGCAGTACTTC.

Notes on this clonotype: The junction departs from the called germline gene at one end, perhaps through a read error. J is TRBJ2-5 and V is TRBV20-1, with 7 bases aligning to TRBD2. Germline V gene lookup returns CDR1 DFQATT and CDR2 SNEGSKA (reference sequence). This CDR3 region has 16 residues. The CDR3 loop reads CSARDVAGNSGETQYF. The CDR3 region has the DNA TGCAGTGCAAGAGACGTGGCGGGGAATAGCGGGGAGACCCAGTACTTC.

This clonotype was observed a handful of times. V gene TRBV20-1 combines with J gene TRBJ2-7; D is unresolved. The CDR3 loop spans 11 amino acids. In germline, CDR1 is DFQATT, CDR2 SNEGSKA (reference sequence). Trimming took 2 bases from V and 3 from J, leaving 5 bases between them. The CDR3 nucleotides are TGCAGTGCTAGATGGAGCTACGAGCAGTACTTC. Translating it yields CSARWSYEQYF.

There are many counts of this clonotype. The chain links TRBV7-6 to TRBJ2-3; D is unclear. The CDR3 runs 13 residues. Germline V gives CDR1 SGHVS, CDR2 FNYEAQ. V lost 3 bases, J lost 4 bases, and 8 bases lay in between. CDR3 coding DNA: TGTGCCAGCAGCTTGGCTCCTCCAGATACGCAGTATTTT. Translated, it gives CASSLAPPDTQYF. The full variable domain, with the rest looked up from reference TRBV7-6 and TRBJ2-3, is GAGVSQSPRYKVTKRGQDVALRCDPISGHVSLYWYRQALGQGPEFLTYFNYEAQQDKSGLPNDRFSAERPEGSISTLTIQRTEQRDSAMYRCASSLAPPDTQYFGPGTRLTVL.

The J gene is TRBJ2-5, the V gene TRBV7-6; D is unclear. Trimming left V 5 bases short and J 0 bases short, with 4 bases between. CDR1 is SGHVS, CDR2 FNYEAQ, per germline. This CDR3 contains 12 residues. The CDR3 protein is CASSPNQETQYF. Here the CDR3 DNA reads TGTGCCAGCAGCCCTAACCAAGAGACCCAGTACTTC.

The chain couples TRBV27 to TRBJ2-3; TRBD2 agrees at 8 bases. The CDR3 extends over 16 amino acids. The germline V gene has CDR1 MNHEY and CDR2 SMNVEV (reference sequence). Trimming removed 4 bases from V and 5 bases from J; junction bases left unmatched: 11. The CDR3 nucleotides read TGTGCCAGCAGTTCCAAGCGGGAGTCATTGGGAGATACGCAGTATTTT. As protein: CASSSKRESLGDTQYF.